This TCR beta chain came from a study of post-analysis software for immune sequencing data. About the study: Disease courses included relapsing-remitting, secondary progressive and progressive-relapsing multiple sclerosis.

CDR1 is SGHTA and CDR2 is FQGNSA in the germline V gene. The ends were cut back, 0 bases at V and 5 bases at J, with 5 bases in the middle. The CDR3 has 13 amino acids. About this clonotype itself: What it binds is unknown.

Unique molecular identifiers were present in the TCR beta cDNA libraries. TCRdb re-called the PCR reads through MiXCR, storing one row per CDR3 protein. The sample records fewer than 850,000 distinct CDR3 sequences, roughly 27% being singletons. Study-level findings and limits: Controls significantly exceeded multiple sclerosis patients in normalized Chao1 diversity. A handful of TRBV segments occurring more often in patients than controls included TRBV5-6, TRBV5-1 and TRBV20-1. Samples from a shared batch, those prepared together, strongly co-clustered by F measure.

The chain carries TRBV7-2 and TRBJ2-1; maybe TRBD1 (5 bases). Sequences were obtained from blood. This sequence originates from a girl aged 5-17 years with multiple sclerosis. CDR3 residues: CASSLAGHNEQFF. CDR3 sequence (DNA): TGTGCCAGCAGCTTAGCGGGGCACAATGAGCAGTTCTTC.